This passage covers 7 T cell receptor beta chains from one sample sequenced in a study of T-cell reconstitution after alpha-beta-depleted transplantation in children. Preparing the TCRbeta library involved the use of unique molecular identifiers. TCRdb fed the PCR reads into MiXCR, producing one record per CDR3 protein. The sample contains hundreds of thousands of distinct CDR3 sequences, over 15% of which appear only once. The sequenced sample was PBMCs from the stem cell graft donor, obtained from the stem cell graft. The receptor source for this set is a human donor who donated a stem cell graft to a child with acute myeloid leukemia.

The rearrangement uses TRBV12-3 or TRBV12-4 and TRBJ2-7; 8 nucleotides align to TRBD1. The trim removed 5 bases at V and 1 base at J, leaving 4 bases unmatched. The CDR3 runs 14 residues. The DNA for the CDR3 is TGTGCCAGCAGTCCCGGGACAGGATCCTACGAGCAGTACGTC. Its protein product is CASSPGTGSYEQYV.

The chain has TRBV7-9 and TRBJ2-7, with 7 bases that match TRBD2. This CDR3 is built from 14 residues. Germline CDR1 reads SEHNR; CDR2 reads FQNEAQ (reference sequence). V shed 7 bases and J 6 bases; nucleotides not matched to a gene: 12. The CDR3 region is CASTPGTNVGEQYF. Here the CDR3 DNA reads TGTGCCAGCACCCCAGGGACTAACGTCGGCGAGCAGTACTTC.

In this sample, this clonotype turned up many times. The V call is TRBV10-3, the J call TRBJ2-6; D might be TRBD2 (6 bases). Germline V gene sequence: CDR1 ENHRY, CDR2 SYGVKD. The CDR3 is 17 residues long. The V gene lost 8 bases and the J gene lost 2 bases, with 19 bases spanning the gap. Written as DNA, the CDR3 is TGTGCCATCGGGAACGGGGGAGCTAAACCTGGGGCCAACGTCCTGACTTTC. This codes for CAIGNGGAKPGANVLTF.

On this clonotype itself: This could be a read error, since a much larger clone is one nucleotide away. The rearrangement links TRBV20-1 to TRBJ2-1; 13 bases map to TRBD2. CDR1 and CDR2 from the germline V gene are DFQATT and SNEGSKA (reference sequence). V shed 2 bases, J shed 5 bases, and the junction held 3 bases outside the gene matches. The CDR3 consists of 15 residues. The CDR3 DNA reads as TGCAGTGCTAGACCGGGACTAGCGGGGAACAATGAGCAGTTCTTC. It encodes CSARPGLAGNNEQFF.

This clonotype was counted between two and nine times. This rearrangement joins TRBV24-1 to TRBJ2-5, with D possibly matching TRBD1 (6 bases). CDR3 length: 16 amino acids. The V gene lost 3 bases and the J gene lost 5 bases, with 18 bases spanning the gap. Per germline, CDR1 KGHDR and CDR2 SFDVKD. CDR3 loop: CATSDPNRDYLETQYF. CDR3 nucleotides: TGTGCCACCAGTGATCCTAACAGGGATTACCTGGAGACCCAGTACTTC.

There are many counts of this clonotype. The chain combines TRBV20-1 with TRBJ2-2, with D possibly matching TRBD1 (6 bases). Trimming stripped 0 bases from V and 4 bases from J, with 9 bases between. Per germline, CDR1 DFQATT and CDR2 SNEGSKA (reference sequence). This CDR3 is 14 amino acids long. CDR3 nucleotide sequence: TGCAGTGCTAGAGACCAGGGGAGCACCGGGGAGCTGTTTTTT. Residues: CSARDQGSTGELFF.

This clonotype was detected many times. This chain connects TRBV20-1 to TRBJ2-3; D remains ambiguous. Germline lookup yields CDR1 DFQATT and CDR2 SNEGSKA (reference sequence). V lost 6 bases to trimming and J lost 1 base, with 14 bases between them. This CDR3 comprises 14 residues. The CDR3 sequence: CSALQPYGTDTQYF. Written as DNA, the CDR3 is TGCAGTGCCCTACAGCCCTATGGCACAGATACGCAGTATTTT.